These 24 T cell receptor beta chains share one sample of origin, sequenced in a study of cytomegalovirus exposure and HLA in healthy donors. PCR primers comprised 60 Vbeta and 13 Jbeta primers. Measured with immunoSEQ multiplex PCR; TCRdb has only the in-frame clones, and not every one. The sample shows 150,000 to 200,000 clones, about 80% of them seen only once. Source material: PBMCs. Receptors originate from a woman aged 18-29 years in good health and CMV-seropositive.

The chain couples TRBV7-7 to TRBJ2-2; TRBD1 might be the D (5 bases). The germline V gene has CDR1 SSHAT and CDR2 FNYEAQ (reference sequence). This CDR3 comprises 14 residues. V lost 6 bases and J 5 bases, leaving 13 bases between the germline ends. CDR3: CASRVQGGTGELFF. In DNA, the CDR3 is TGTGCCAGCAGGGTCCAGGGTGGTACCGGGGAGCTGTTTTTT.

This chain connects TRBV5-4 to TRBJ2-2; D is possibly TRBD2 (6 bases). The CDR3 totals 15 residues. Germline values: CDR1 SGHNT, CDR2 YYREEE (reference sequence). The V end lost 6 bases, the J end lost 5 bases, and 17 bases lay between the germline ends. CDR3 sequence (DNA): TGTGCCAGCACCGCCGGCGGAGGGAAGACCGGGGAGCTGTTTTTT. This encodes CASTAGGGKTGELFF.

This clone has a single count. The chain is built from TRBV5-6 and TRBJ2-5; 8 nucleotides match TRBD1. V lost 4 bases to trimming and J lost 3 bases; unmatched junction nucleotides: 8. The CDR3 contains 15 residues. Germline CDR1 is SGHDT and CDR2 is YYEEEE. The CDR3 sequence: CASSGNRDRKETQYF. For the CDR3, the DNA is TGTGCCAGCAGCGGAAACCGGGACAGGAAAGAGACCCAGTACTTC.

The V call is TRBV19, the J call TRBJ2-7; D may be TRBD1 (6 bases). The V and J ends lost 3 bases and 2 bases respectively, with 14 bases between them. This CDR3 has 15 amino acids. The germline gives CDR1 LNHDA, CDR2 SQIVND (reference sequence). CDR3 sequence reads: CASSMVRGPTYEQYF. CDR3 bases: TGTGCCAGTAGTATGGTCAGGGGCCCAACCTACGAGCAGTACTTC.

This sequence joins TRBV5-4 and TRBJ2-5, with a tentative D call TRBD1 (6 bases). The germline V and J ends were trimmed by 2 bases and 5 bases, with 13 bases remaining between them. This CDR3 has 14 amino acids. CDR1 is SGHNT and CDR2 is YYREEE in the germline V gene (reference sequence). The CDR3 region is CASSLPTGPETQYF. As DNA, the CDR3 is TGTGCCAGCAGCTTACCGACAGGACCGGAGACCCAGTACTTC. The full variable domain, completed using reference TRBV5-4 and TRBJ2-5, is ETGVTQSPTHLIKTRGQQVTLRCSSQSGHNTVSWYQQALGQGPQFIFQYYREEENGRGNFPPRFSGLQFPNYSSELNVNALELDDSALYLCASSLPTGPETQYFGPGTRLLVL.

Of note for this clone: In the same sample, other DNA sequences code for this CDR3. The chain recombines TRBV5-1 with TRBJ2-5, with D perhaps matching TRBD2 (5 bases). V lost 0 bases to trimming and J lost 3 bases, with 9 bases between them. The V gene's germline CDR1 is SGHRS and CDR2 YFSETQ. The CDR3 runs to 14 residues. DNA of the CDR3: TGCGCCAGCAGCTTGGGGGGAGCCGAAGAGACCCAGTACTTC. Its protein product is CASSLGGAEETQYF.

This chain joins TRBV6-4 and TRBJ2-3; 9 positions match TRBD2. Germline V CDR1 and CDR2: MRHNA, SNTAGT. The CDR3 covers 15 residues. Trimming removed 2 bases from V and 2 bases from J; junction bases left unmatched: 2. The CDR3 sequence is CASSDAGGPTDTQYF. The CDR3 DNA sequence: TGTGCCAGCAGTGACGCGGGGGGGCCCACAGATACGCAGTATTTT.

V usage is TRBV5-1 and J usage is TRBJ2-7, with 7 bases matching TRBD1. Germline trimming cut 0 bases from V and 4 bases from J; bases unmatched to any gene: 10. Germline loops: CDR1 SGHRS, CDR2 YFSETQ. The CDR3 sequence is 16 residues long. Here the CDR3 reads CASSLGGTGARYEQYF. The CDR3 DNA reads TGCGCCAGCAGCTTGGGGGGTACAGGGGCGAGGTACGAGCAGTACTTC.

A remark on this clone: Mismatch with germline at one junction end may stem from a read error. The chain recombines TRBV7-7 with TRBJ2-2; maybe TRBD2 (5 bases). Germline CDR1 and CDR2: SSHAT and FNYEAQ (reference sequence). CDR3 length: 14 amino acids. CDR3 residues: CASSLTGVTGELFF. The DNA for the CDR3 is TGTGCTAGCAGCTTAACCGGGGTCACCGGGGAGCTGTTTTTT. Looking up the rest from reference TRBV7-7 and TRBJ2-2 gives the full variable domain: GAGVSQSPRYKVTKRGQDVTLRCDPISSHATLYWYQQALGQGPEFLTYFNYEAQPDKSGLPSDRFSAERPEGSISTLTIQRTEQRDSAMYRCASSLTGVTGELFFGEGSRLTVL.

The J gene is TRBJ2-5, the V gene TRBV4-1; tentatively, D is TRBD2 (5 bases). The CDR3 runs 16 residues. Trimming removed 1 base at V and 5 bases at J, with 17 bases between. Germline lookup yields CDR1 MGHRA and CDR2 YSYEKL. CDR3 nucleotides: TGCGCCAGCAGCCAAGTCTCCCGGGATCCCCGGGAGACCCAGTACTTC. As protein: CASSQVSRDPRETQYF.

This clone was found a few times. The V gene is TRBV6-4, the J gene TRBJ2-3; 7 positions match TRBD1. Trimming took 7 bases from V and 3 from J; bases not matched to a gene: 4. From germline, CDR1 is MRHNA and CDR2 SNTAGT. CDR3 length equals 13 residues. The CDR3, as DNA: TGTGCCAGCACGGGGACAGTTACAGATACGCAGTATTTT. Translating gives CASTGTVTDTQYF.

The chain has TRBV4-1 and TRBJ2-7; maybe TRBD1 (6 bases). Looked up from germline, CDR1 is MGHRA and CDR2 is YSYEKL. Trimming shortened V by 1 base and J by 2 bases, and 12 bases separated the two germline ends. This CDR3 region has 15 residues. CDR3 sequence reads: CASSQAAGQTYEQYF. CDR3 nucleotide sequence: TGCGCCAGCAGCCAAGCAGCAGGACAGACCTACGAGCAGTACTTC.

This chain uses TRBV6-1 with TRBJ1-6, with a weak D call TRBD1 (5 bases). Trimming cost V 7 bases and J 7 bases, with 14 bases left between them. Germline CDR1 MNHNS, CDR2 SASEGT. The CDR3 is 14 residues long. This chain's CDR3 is CASKQVISNSPLHF. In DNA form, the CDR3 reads TGTGCCAGCAAACAGGTCATTTCGAATTCACCCCTCCACTTT.

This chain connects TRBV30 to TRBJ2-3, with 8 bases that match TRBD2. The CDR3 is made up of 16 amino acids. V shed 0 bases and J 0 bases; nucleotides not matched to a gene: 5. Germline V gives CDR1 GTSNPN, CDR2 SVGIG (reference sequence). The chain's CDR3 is CAWSVKGLASTDTQYF. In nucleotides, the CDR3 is TGTGCCTGGAGTGTAAAAGGACTAGCAAGCACAGATACGCAGTATTTT.

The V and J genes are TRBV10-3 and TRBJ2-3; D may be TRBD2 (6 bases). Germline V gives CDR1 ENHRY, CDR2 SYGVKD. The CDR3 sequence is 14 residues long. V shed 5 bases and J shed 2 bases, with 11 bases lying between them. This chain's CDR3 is CAISLARSTDTQYF. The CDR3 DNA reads TGTGCCATCAGTCTAGCGCGCTCCACAGATACGCAGTATTTT.

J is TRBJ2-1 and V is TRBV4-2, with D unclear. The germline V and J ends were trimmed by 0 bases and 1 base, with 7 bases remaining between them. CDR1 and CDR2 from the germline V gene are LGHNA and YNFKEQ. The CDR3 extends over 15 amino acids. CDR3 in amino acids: CASSQDFNSYNEQFF. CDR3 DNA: TGTGCCAGCAGCCAAGACTTTAATTCCTACAATGAGCAGTTCTTC.

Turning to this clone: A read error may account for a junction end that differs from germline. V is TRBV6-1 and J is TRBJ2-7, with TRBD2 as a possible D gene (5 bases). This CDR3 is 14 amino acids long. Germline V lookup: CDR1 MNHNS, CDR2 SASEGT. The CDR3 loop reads CASSEGPIGWEWGF. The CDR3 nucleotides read TGTGCCAGCAGTGAAGGGCCGATCGGGTGGGAGTGGGGCTTC.

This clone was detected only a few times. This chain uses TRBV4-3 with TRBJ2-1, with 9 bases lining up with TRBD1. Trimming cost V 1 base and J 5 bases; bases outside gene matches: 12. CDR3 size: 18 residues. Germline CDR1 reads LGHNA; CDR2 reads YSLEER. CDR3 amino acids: CASSQALGGTGFHNEQFF. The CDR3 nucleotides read TGCGCCAGCAGCCAAGCCCTGGGGGGGACAGGGTTCCACAATGAGCAGTTCTTC.

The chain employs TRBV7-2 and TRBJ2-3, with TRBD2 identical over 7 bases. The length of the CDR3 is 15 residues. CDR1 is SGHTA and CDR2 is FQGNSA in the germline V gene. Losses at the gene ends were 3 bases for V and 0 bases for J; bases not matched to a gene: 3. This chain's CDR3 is CASSFTGGSTDTQYF. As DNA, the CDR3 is TGTGCCAGCAGCTTCACCGGGGGGAGCACAGATACGCAGTATTTT.

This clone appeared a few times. CDR3 loop: CASRSPGRQDEAFF. The CDR3, as DNA: TGTGCCAGCAGGTCTCCAGGGAGGCAAGATGAAGCTTTCTTT. V gene TRBV11-2 combines with J gene TRBJ1-1; TRBD1 might be the D (5 bases). The V end lost 6 bases, the J end lost 7 bases, and 18 bases lay between the germline ends. Germline CDR1 reads SGHAT; CDR2 reads FQNNGV. The CDR3 is 14 residues long.

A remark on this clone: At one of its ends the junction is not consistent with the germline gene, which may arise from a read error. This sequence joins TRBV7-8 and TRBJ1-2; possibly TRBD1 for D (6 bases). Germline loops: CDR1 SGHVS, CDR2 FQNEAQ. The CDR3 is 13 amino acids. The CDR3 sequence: CASSMTGGYVYTF. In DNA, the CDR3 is TGTGCCAGCAGCATGACAGGAGGTTATGTCTACACCTTC.

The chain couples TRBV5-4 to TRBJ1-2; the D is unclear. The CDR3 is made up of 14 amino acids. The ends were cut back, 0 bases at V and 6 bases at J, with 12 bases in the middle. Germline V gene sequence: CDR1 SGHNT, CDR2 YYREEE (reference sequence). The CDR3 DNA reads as TGTGCCAGCAGCTTGGCCGGGGAAACCCATGGCTACACCTTC. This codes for CASSLAGETHGYTF.

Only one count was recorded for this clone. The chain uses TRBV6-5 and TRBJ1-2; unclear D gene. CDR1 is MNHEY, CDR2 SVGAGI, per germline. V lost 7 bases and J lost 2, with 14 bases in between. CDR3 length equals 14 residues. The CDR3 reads CASTKTSGNYGYTF. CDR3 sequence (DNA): TGTGCCAGCACCAAAACTTCCGGGAACTATGGCTACACCTTC.

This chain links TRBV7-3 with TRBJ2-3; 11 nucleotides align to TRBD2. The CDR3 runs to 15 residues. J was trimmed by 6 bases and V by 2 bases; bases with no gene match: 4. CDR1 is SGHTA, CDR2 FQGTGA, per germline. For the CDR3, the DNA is TGTGCCAGCAGCTTAGTAGCGGGGGGGCTGGATACGCAGTATTTT. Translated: CASSLVAGGLDTQYF.